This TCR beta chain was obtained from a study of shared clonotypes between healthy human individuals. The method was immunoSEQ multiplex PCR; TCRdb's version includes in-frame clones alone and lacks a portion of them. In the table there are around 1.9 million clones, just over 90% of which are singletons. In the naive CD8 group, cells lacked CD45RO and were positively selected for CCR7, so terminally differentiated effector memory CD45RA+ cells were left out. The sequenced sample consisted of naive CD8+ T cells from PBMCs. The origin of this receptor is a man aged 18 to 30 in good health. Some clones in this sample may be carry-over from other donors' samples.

In DNA form, the CDR3 reads TGTGCCAGCAGTTATATTACGGGAGAGGATGAGCAGTTCTTC. This translates into CASSYITGEDEQFF. The chain couples TRBV6-6 to TRBJ2-1, with D possibly being TRBD2 (6 bases). Germline-derived CDR1 and CDR2 are MNHNY and SVGAGI (reference sequence). CDR3 length equals 14 residues. Between the trimmed V and J ends, which lost 3 bases and 8 bases, there was a span of 14 bases.